The next 2 T cell receptor beta chains were all read from a single sample in a study of glioma-infiltrating T cells. TCR alpha and beta CDR3 regions were amplified from RNA using iRepertoire nested multiplex PCR. Using its own MiXCR run on the multiplex PCR reads, TCRdb lists one record per CDR3 protein. The sample shows 110,000 or so distinct CDR3 sequences, around 25% of them seen only once. The sample consisted of glioma tissue, nonneoplastic brain tissue, or PBMCs (not recorded which). These receptors came from a human donor with low-grade glioma or glioblastoma, undergoing nonglioma brain surgery, or in good health (not recorded which).

This clonotype was observed at least ten times. This chain connects TRBV15 to TRBJ1-3; no firm D call. Germline V lookup: CDR1 LNHNV, CDR2 YYDKDF (reference sequence). The CDR3 is 16 amino acids. With 0 bases removed from V and 0 bases from J, the gap between germline ends came to 9 bases. The CDR3 DNA is TGTGCCACCAGCAGAGATGAGGGTAACTCTGGAAACACCATATATTTT. It yields the protein CATSRDEGNSGNTIYF.

This clonotype was seen many times. V and J are TRBV2 and TRBJ2-1; 12 bases align to TRBD2. The CDR3 is made up of 17 amino acids. CDR1 SNHLY and CDR2 FYNNEI come from the germline V gene. After removal of 3 bases from V and 4 bases from J, the junction contained 7 bases not matched to a gene. This chain's CDR3 is CASSDNLAGGPYNEQFF. DNA of the CDR3: TGTGCCAGCAGTGACAACCTAGCGGGAGGGCCGTACAATGAGCAGTTCTTC.